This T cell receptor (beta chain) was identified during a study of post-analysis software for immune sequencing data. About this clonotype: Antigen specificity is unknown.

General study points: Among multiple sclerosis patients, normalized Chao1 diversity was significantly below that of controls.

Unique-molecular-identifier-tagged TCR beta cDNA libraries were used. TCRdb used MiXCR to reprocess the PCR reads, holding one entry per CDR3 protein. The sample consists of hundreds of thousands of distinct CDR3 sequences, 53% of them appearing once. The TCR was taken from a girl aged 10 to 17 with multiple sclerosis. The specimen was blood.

The DNA for the CDR3 is TGTGCCAGCAGTTTACGGGGACAGATTGGCTACACCTTC. Amino acids: CASSLRGQIGYTF. The genes are TRBV12-3 or TRBV12-4 and TRBJ1-2; 7 bases are shared with TRBD1. With V trimmed by 2 bases and J by 7 bases, 4 bases remained unmatched. The CDR3 runs 13 residues.